The TCR beta chain under discussion was sequenced for a study of blood T cell repertoires in COVID-19. Study-wide context: There were acute and convalescent COVID-19 samples, and they came from the United States, Italy and Spain. The analysed material was cDNA or gDNA that came from T cells, B-cell-depleted T cells, or PBMCs.

Authors' analysis steps: Amplification of reference gene primers was used by the study to estimate nucleated cell counts. Libraries were prepared by immunoSEQ multiplex PCR; TCRdb keeps only in-frame clonotypes and omits some of them. For V, J and clone size, that table is used; D and trimming come from the DNA. The table shows approximately 260,000 clones, with approximately 86% occurring only once. CDR3 size: 13 residues. CDR1 is LNHDA and CDR2 is SQIVND in the germline V gene (reference sequence). V gave up 5 bases and J gave up 4 bases, with 9 bases separating them. Researchers sorted participants into cohorts using their self-reported clinical history.

The clonotype comes from a woman aged 40 to 50 with acute COVID-19. The chain uses TRBV19 and TRBJ1-5; D uncertain. Sequenced: PBMCs or T cells enriched from blood (not recorded which). The CDR3 spells CASSLADNQPQHF. The DNA for the CDR3 is TGTGCCAGTAGTCTGGCGGATAATCAGCCCCAGCATTTT.